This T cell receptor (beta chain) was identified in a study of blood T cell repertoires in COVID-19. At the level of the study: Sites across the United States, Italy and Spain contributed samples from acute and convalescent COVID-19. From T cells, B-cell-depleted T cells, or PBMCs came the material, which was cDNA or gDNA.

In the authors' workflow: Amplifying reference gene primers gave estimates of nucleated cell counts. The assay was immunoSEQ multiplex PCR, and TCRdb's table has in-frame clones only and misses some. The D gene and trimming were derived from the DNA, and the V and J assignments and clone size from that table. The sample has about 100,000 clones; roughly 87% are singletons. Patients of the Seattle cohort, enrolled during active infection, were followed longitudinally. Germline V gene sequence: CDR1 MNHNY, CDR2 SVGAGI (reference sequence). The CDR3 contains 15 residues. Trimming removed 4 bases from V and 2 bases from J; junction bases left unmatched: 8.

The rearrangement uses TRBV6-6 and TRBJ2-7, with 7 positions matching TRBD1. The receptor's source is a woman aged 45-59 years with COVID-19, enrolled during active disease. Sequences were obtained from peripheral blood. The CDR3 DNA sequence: TGTGCCAGCAGTTCCCCCCGGGACAGCACCTACGAGCAGTACTTC. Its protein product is CASSSPRDSTYEQYF.